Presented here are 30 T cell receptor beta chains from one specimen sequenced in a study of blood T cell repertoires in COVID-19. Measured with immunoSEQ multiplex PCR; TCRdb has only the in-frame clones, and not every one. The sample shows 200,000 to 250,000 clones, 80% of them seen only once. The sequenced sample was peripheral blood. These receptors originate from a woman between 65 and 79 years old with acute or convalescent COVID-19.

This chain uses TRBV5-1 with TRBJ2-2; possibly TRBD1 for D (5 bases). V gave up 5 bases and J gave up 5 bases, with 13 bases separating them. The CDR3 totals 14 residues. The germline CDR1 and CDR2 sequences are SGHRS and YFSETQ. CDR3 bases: TGCGCCAGCAGTTCAGGGTATTCAACCGGGGAGCTGTTTTTT. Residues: CASSSGYSTGELFF.

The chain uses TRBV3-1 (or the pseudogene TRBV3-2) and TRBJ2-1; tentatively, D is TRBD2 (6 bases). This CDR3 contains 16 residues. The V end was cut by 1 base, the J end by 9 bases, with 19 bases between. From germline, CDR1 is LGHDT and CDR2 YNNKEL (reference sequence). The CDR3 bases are TGTGCCAGCAGCCAAGGTCTAACTAGCTTAGGTGGTGAGCAGTTCTTC. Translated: CASSQGLTSLGGEQFF.

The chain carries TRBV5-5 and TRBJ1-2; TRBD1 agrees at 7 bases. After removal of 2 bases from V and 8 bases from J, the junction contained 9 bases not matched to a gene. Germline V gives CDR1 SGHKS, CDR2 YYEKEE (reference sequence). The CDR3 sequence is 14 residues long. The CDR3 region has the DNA TGTGCCAGCAGCTTCTCAACCACAGGGGAGGGCTACACCTTC. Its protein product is CASSFSTTGEGYTF.

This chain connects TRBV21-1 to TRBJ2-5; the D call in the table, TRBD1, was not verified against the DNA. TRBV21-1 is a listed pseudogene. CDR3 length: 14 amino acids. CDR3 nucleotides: TGTGCCAGCAGCAAGACAGGTGGGTGGGAGACCCAGTACTTC. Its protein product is CASSKTGGWETQYF.

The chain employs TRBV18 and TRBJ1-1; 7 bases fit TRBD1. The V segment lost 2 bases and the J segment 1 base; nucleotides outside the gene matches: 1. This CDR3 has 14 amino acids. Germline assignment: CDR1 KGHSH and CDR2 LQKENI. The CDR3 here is CASSPRDRNTEAFF. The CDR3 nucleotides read TGTGCCAGCTCACCAAGGGACAGGAACACTGAAGCTTTCTTT.

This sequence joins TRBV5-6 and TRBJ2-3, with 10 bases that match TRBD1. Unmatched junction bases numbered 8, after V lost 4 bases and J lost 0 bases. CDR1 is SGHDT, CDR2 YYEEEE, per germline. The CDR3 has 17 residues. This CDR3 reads CASSTDRGAASTDTQYF. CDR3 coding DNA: TGTGCCAGCAGCACGGACAGGGGGGCGGCCAGCACAGATACGCAGTATTTT.

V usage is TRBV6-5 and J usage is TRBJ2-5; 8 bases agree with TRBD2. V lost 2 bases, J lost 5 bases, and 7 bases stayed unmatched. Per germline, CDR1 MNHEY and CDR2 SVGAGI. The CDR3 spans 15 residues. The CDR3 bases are TGTGCCAGCAGTTACGGCGGGGGGCCAGGGGAGACCCAGTACTTC. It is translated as CASSYGGGPGETQYF.

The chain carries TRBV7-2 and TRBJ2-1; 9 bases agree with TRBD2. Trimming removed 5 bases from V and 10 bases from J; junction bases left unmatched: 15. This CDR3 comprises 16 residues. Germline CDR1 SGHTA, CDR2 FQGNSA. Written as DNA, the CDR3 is TGTGCCAGCAGCGGAAGAGCGGGGGGCTCCCCGGGGGAGCAGTTCTTC. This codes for CASSGRAGGSPGEQFF.

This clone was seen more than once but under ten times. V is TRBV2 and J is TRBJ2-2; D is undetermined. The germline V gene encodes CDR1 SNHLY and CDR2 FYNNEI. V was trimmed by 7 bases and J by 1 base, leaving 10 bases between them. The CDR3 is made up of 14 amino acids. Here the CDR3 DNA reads TGTGCCAGCAAACAGCTACAGAACACCGGGGAGCTGTTTTTT. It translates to CASKQLQNTGELFF.

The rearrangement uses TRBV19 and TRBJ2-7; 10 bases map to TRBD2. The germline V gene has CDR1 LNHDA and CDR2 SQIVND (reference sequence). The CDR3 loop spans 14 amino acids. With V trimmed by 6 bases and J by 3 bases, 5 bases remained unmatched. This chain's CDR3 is CASSGLAERYEQYV. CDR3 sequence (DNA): TGTGCCAGTAGCGGACTAGCGGAACGCTACGAGCAGTACGTC.

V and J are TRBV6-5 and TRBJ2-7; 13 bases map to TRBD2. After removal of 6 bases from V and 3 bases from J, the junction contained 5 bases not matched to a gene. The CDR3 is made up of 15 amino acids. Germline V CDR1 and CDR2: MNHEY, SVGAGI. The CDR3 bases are TGTGCCAGCAGCCCCTGGACTAGCGGGGGCTACGAGCAGTACTTC. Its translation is CASSPWTSGGYEQYF.

The CDR3 sequence is CASSQERGGSPLHF. CDR3 coding DNA: TGTGCCAGCAGCCAAGAAAGGGGGGGATCACCCCTCCACTTT. The rearrangement uses TRBV4-2 and TRBJ1-6; the D gene is possibly TRBD1 (6 bases). This CDR3 region has 14 residues. CDR1 and CDR2 (germline): LGHNA, YNFKEQ. V shed 0 bases and J shed 10 bases, with 10 bases lying between them.

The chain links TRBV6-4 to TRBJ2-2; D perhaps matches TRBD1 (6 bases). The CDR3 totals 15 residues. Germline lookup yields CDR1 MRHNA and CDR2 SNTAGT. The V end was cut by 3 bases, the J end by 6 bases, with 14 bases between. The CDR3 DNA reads TGTGCCAGCAGTGAGGCAGGGGATGTTGCCGGGGAGCTGTTTTTT. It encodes CASSEAGDVAGELFF.

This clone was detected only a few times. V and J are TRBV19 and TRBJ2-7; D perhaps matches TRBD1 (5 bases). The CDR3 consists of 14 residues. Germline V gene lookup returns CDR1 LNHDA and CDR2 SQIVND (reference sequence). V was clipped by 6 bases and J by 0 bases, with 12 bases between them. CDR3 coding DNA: TGTGCCAGTAGGGATCGACAGAGCTCCTACGAGCAGTACTTC. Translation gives CASRDRQSSYEQYF.

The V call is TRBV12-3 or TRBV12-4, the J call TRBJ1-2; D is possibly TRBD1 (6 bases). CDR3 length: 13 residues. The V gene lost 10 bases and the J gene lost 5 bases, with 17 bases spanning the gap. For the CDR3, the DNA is TGTGCCACCCGGGCCCGGGGGGCTTATGGCTACACCTTC. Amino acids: CATRARGAYGYTF.

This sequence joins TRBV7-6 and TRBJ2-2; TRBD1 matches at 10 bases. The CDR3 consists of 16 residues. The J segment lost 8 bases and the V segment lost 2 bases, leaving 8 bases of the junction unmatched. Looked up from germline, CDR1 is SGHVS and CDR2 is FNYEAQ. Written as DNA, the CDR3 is TGTGCCAGCAGCTTACAAGGACAGGGGGGATCAGGGGAGCTGTTTTTT. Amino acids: CASSLQGQGGSGELFF. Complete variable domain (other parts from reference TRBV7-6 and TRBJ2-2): GAGVSQSPRYKVTKRGQDVALRCDPISGHVSLYWYRQALGQGPEFLTYFNYEAQQDKSGLPNDRFSAERPEGSISTLTIQRTEQRDSAMYRCASSLQGQGGSGELFFGEGSRLTVL.

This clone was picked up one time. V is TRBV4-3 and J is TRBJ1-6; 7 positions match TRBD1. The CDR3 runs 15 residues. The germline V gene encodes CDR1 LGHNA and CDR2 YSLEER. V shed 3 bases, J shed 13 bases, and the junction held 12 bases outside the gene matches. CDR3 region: CASSHTPDRASPLHF. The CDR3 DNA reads TGCGCCAGCAGCCACACGCCCGACAGGGCCTCGCCCCTCCACTTT.

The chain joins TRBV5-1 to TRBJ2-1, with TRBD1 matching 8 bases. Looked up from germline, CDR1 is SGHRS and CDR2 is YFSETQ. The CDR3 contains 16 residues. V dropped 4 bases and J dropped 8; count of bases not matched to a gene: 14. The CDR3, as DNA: TGCGCCAGCAGCCTTACAGCCGGACAGGGTCTCTATGAGCAGTTCTTC. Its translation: CASSLTAGQGLYEQFF.

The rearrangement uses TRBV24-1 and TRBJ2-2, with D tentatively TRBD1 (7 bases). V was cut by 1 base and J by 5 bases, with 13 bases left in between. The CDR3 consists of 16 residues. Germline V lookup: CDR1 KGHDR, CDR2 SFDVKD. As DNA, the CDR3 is TGTGCCACCAGTGATTTAAAGGCAGGGGGGACCGGGGAGCTGTTTTTT. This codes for CATSDLKAGGTGELFF.

CDR3 in DNA: TGTGCCAGCAGTTTATCGTGGACAGGGAACTATGGCTACACCTTC. Its protein product is CASSLSWTGNYGYTF. The chain recombines TRBV27 with TRBJ1-2; 8 bases fit TRBD1. Trimming at V came to 0 bases and at J to 2 bases, leaving 2 bases not matched to a gene. Germline V lookup: CDR1 MNHEY, CDR2 SMNVEV (reference sequence). The CDR3 has 15 residues.

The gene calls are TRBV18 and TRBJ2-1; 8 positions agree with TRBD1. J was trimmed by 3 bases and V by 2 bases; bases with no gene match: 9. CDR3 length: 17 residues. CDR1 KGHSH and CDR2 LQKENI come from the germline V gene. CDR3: CASSPKDRGRYYNEQFF. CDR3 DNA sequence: TGTGCCAGCTCACCAAAAGACAGGGGTCGGTACTACAATGAGCAGTTCTTC.

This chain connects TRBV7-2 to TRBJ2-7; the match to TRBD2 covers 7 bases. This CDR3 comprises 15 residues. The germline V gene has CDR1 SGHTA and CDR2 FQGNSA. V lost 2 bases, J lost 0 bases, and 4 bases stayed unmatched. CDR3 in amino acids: CASSLSLASSYEQYF. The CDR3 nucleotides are TGTGCCAGCAGCTTATCACTAGCGAGCTCCTACGAGCAGTACTTC.

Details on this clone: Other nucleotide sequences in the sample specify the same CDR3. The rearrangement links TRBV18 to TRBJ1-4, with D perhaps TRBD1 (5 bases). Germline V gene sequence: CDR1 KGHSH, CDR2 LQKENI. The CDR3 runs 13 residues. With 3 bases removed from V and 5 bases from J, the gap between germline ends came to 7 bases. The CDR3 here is CASSPDKNEKLFF. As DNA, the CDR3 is TGTGCCAGCTCACCGGACAAAAATGAAAAACTGTTTTTT.

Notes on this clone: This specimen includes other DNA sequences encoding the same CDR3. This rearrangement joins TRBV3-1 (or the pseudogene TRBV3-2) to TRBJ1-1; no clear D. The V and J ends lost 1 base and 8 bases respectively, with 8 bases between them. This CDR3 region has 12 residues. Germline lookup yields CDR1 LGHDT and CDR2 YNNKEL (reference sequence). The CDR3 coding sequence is TGTGCCAGCAGCCAAGGGGGAGGCGAAGCTTTCTTT. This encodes CASSQGGGEAFF.

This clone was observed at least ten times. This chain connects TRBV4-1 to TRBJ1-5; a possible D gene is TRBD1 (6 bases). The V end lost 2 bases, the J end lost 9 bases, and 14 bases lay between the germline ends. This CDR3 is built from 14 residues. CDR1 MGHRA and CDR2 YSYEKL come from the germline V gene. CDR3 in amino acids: CASSQQGSFWPQHF. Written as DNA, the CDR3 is TGCGCCAGCAGCCAACAGGGGTCCTTTTGGCCCCAGCATTTT.

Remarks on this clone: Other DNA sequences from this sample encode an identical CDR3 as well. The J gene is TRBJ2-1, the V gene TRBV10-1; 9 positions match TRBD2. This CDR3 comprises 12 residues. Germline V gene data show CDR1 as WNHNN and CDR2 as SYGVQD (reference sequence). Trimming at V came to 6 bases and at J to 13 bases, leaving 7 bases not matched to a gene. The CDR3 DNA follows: TGCGCCAGCAGCGCGAGCGGGGGGCCCCAGTTCTTC. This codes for CASSASGGPQFF.

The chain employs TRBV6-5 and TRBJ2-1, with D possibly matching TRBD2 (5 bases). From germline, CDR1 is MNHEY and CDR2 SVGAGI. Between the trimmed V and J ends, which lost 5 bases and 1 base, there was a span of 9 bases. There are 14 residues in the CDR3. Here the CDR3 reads CASSTRGSYNEQFF. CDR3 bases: TGTGCCAGCAGTACTAGAGGGTCCTACAATGAGCAGTTCTTC.

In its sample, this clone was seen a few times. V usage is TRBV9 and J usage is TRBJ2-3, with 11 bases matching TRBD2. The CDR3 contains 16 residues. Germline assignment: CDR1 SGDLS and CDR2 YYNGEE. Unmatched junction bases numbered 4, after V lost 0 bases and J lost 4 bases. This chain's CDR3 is CASSVDTSGGADTQYF. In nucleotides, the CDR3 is TGTGCCAGCAGCGTAGACACTAGCGGGGGAGCAGATACGCAGTATTTT.

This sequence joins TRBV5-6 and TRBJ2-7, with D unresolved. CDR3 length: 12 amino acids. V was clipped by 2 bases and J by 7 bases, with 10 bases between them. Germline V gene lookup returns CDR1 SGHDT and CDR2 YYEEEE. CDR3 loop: CASSFGYGEQYV. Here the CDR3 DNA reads TGTGCCAGCAGCTTCGGGTATGGGGAGCAGTACGTC.

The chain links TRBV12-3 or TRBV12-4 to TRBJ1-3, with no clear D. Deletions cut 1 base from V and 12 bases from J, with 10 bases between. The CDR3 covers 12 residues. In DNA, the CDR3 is TGTGCCAGCAGTTTAGGTTCCGGGATCATATATTTT. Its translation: CASSLGSGIIYF.